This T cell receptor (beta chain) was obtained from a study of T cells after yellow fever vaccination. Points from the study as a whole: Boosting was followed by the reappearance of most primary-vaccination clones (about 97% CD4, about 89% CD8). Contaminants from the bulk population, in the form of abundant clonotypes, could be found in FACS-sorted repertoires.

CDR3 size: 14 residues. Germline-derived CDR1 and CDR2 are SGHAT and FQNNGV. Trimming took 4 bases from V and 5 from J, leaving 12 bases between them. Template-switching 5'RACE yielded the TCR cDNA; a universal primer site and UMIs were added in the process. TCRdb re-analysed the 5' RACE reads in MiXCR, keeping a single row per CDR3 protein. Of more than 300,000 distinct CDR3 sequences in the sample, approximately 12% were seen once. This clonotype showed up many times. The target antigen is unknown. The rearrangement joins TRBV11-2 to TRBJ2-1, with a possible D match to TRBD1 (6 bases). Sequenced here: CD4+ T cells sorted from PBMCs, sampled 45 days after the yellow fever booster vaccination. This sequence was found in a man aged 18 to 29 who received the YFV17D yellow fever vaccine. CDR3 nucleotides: TGTGCCAGCAGCTCGCGGACAGAAAACAATGAGCAGTTCTTC. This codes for CASSSRTENNEQFF.